The 20 T cell receptor beta chains listed next were all sequenced from one sample in a study of shared clonotypes between healthy human individuals. The table came from immunoSEQ multiplex PCR; TCRdb's copy has only in-frame clones and leaves some out. The table includes 550,000 to 750,000 clones, about 90% detected once. CD45RO-negative cells were positively selected for CCR7, leaving out terminally differentiated effector memory CD45RA+ cells. The source material was naive CD8+ T cells sorted from blood. Source of these receptors: a man aged 25 to 40 in good health.

The chain is built from TRBV5-5 and TRBJ2-1; weak D call: TRBD1 (5 bases). CDR3 length: 12 amino acids. Germline assignment: CDR1 SGHKS and CDR2 YYEKEE (reference sequence). V was clipped by 4 bases and J by 9 bases, with 11 bases between them. The CDR3, as DNA: TGTGCCAGCAGCCCCGTAAGGGGTGAGCAGTTCTTC. Translation gives CASSPVRGEQFF.

CDR3 DNA sequence: TGTGCCAGCAGCCCCAGGGACACCCTGAACACTGAAGCTTTCTTT. It yields the protein CASSPRDTLNTEAFF. This chain links TRBV9 with TRBJ1-1; D may be TRBD1 (6 bases). V lost 4 bases and J 0 bases, leaving 13 bases between the germline ends. This CDR3 is 15 amino acids long. Germline V gene data show CDR1 as SGDLS and CDR2 as YYNGEE.

This chain uses TRBV28 with TRBJ1-5; unclear D gene. The CDR3 runs to 17 residues. V lost 1 base, J lost 7 bases, and 20 bases lay in between. The germline CDR1 and CDR2 sequences are MDHEN and SYDVKM. This CDR3 is CASSLLMSPDSEQPQHF. As DNA, the CDR3 is TGTGCCAGCAGTTTATTAATGTCACCGGACTCTGAGCAGCCCCAGCATTTT.

This chain uses TRBV7-9 with TRBJ2-7; no clear D. V lost 5 bases to trimming and J lost 2 bases, with 16 bases between them. This CDR3 has 15 residues. Germline values: CDR1 SEHNR, CDR2 FQNEAQ (reference sequence). The CDR3 DNA is TGTGCCAGCAGCCTGGGCAGTTCGGGTGCCTACGAGCAGTACTTC. It is translated as CASSLGSSGAYEQYF.

This chain's CDR3 is CASSLLAGGISSYEQYF. The DNA for the CDR3 is TGTGCCAGCAGTTTACTTGCGGGAGGGATTAGCTCCTACGAGCAGTACTTC. The chain carries TRBV28 and TRBJ2-7; 9 bases line up with TRBD2. Per germline, CDR1 MDHEN and CDR2 SYDVKM. Unmatched junction bases numbered 8, after V lost 2 bases and J lost 0 bases. CDR3 length: 17 amino acids.

This chain joins TRBV5-5 and TRBJ2-3, with a possible D match to TRBD2 (5 bases). Trimming stripped 2 bases from V and 0 bases from J, with 13 bases between. The CDR3 totals 16 residues. The germline CDR1 and CDR2 sequences are SGHKS and YYEKEE (reference sequence). CDR3 coding DNA: TGTGCCAGCAGCTTAGGAGCGGTACTTAGCACAGATACGCAGTATTTT. It specifies CASSLGAVLSTDTQYF.

The rearrangement joins TRBV9 to TRBJ1-2; no firm D call. CDR1 is SGDLS and CDR2 is YYNGEE in the germline V gene. The CDR3 runs 12 residues. V lost 0 bases and J 7 bases, leaving 7 bases between the germline ends. In DNA form, the CDR3 reads TGTGCCAGCAGCGTAGCGTCAGCTGGCTACACCTTC. It is translated as CASSVASAGYTF.

CDR3 nucleotides: TGTGCCAGTAGTATGGGACTAGCGGGAGTAGCTGATGAGCAGTTCTTC. Translation: CASSMGLAGVADEQFF. This rearrangement joins TRBV19 to TRBJ2-1; 14 bases agree with TRBD2. CDR1 and CDR2 from the germline V gene are LNHDA and SQIVND (reference sequence). This CDR3 spans 16 amino acids. V lost 3 bases, J lost 8 bases, and 6 bases stayed unmatched.

This chain joins TRBV9 and TRBJ2-1; 10 positions match TRBD1. After removal of 3 bases from V and 6 bases from J, the junction contained 3 bases not matched to a gene. Germline CDR1 reads SGDLS; CDR2 reads YYNGEE. The length of the CDR3 is 14 residues. The CDR3 spells CASSAWTGGNEQFF. The DNA for the CDR3 is TGTGCCAGCAGCGCCTGGACAGGGGGCAATGAGCAGTTCTTC.

This rearrangement joins TRBV28 to TRBJ1-1, with D hard to call. Per germline, CDR1 MDHEN and CDR2 SYDVKM. The CDR3 is 15 amino acids. Trimming took 2 bases from V and 0 from J, leaving 10 bases between them. CDR3 coding DNA: TGTGCCAGCAGTTTAAGACGGCGGATGAACACTGAAGCTTTCTTT. It specifies CASSLRRRMNTEAFF.

This clone was detected only once. The chain has TRBV29-1 and TRBJ2-2, with D perhaps TRBD1 (5 bases). CDR1 is SQVTM and CDR2 is ANQGSEA in the germline V gene. This CDR3 region has 17 residues. Trimming pared 5 bases from V and 0 bases from J, leaving 19 bases between. The CDR3 DNA follows: TGCAGCGTTACCCCCCCTGCGGACACCCCGAACACCGGGGAGCTGTTTTTT. Encoded protein: CSVTPPADTPNTGELFF.

This clone was counted once. Additional DNA sequences in this sample encode the identical CDR3. This sequence joins TRBV7-8 and TRBJ1-5; tentatively, D is TRBD1 (6 bases). The CDR3 spans 15 residues. Trimming left V 5 bases short and J 2 bases short, with 13 bases between. Germline values: CDR1 SGHVS, CDR2 FQNEAQ. The CDR3 DNA reads as TGTGCCAGCAGCCTGGGCAGGGGAGGCAATCAGCCCCAGCATTTT. Protein product: CASSLGRGGNQPQHF.

The genes are TRBV4-1 and TRBJ2-3, with D perhaps TRBD1 (5 bases). Germline V gene sequence: CDR1 MGHRA, CDR2 YSYEKL. The CDR3 has 15 residues. The V and J ends lost 4 bases and 1 base respectively, with 12 bases between them. The CDR3 loop is CASSPTSQGTDTQYF. The CDR3, as DNA: TGCGCCAGCAGCCCGACGTCACAGGGCACAGATACGCAGTATTTT.

The chain uses TRBV16 and TRBJ2-7; D gene ambiguous. Germline V lookup: CDR1 KGHSY, CDR2 FQNENV. CDR3 size: 14 residues. Between the trimmed V and J ends, which lost 2 bases and 5 bases, there was a span of 13 bases. The CDR3 DNA is TGTGCCAGCAGCCAAAGGGCGCTGGGCCACGAGCAGTACTTC. Protein sequence: CASSQRALGHEQYF. The full variable domain, rest sourced from reference TRBV16 and TRBJ2-7, is GEEVAQTPKHLVRGEGQKAKLYCAPIKGHSYVFWYQQVLKNEFKFLISFQNENVFDETGMPKERFSAKCLPNSPCSLEIQATKLEDSAVYFCASSQRALGHEQYFGPGTRLTVT.

The V call is TRBV10-1, the J call TRBJ2-7; unclear D gene. Trimming removed 2 bases from V and 5 bases from J, with 10 bases in between. Germline CDR1 WNHNN, CDR2 SYGVQD (reference sequence). The CDR3 runs 13 residues. In nucleotides, the CDR3 is TGCGCCAGCAGTGAGGGGCTTGGTGACGAGCAGTACTTC. Translation gives CASSEGLGDEQYF.

V usage is TRBV7-9 and J usage is TRBJ2-4; 8 nucleotides line up with TRBD2. V trimming: 5 bases; J trimming: 9 bases; junction bases outside the gene matches: 9. The CDR3 is made up of 14 amino acids. Germline assignment: CDR1 SEHNR and CDR2 FQNEAQ (reference sequence). The CDR3 DNA is TGTGCCAGCAGCCCCGGGGGGGGCGGGAGCATTCAGTACTTC. Protein: CASSPGGGGSIQYF.

This chain uses TRBV5-6 with TRBJ2-1; no clear D gene. The V gene lost 4 bases and the J gene lost 0 bases, with 11 bases spanning the gap. Germline assignment: CDR1 SGHDT and CDR2 YYEEEE. The CDR3 has 15 residues. CDR3 loop: CASSRIDGSYNEQFF. CDR3 sequence (DNA): TGTGCCAGCAGCCGGATTGACGGCTCCTACAATGAGCAGTTCTTC. The whole variable domain, remainder taken from reference TRBV5-6 and TRBJ2-1, is DAGVTQSPTHLIKTRGQQVTLRCSPKSGHDTVSWYQQALGQGPQFIFQYYEEEERQRGNFPDRFSGHQFPNYSSELNVNALLLGDSALYLCASSRIDGSYNEQFFGPGTRLTVL.

The genes are TRBV4-3 and TRBJ2-7; D possibly matches TRBD1 or TRBD2 (5 bases each). This CDR3 has 15 residues. Trimming pared 2 bases from V and 0 bases from J, leaving 11 bases between. CDR1 is LGHNA and CDR2 is YSLEER in the germline V gene. The CDR3 DNA sequence: TGCGCCAGCAGCCAACGGGACGGACACTCCTACGAGCAGTACTTC. Amino acids: CASSQRDGHSYEQYF.

The J gene is TRBJ1-1, the V gene TRBV5-5; TRBD1 matches at 10 bases. The junction had 4 bases not matched to a gene; V was cut back by 4 bases and J by 4 bases. This CDR3 has 14 amino acids. In germline, CDR1 is SGHKS, CDR2 YYEKEE (reference sequence). The CDR3 DNA sequence: TGTGCCAGCAGCGGGGGACAGGGGCCCACTGAAGCTTTCTTT. Translation: CASSGGQGPTEAFF. Full variable domain (remainder filled in from reference TRBV5-5 and TRBJ1-1): DAGVTQSPTHLIKTRGQQVTLRCSPISGHKSVSWYQQVLGQGPQFIFQYYEKEERGRGNFPDRFSARQFPNYSSELNVNALLLGDSALYLCASSGGQGPTEAFFGQGTRLTVV.

The chain is built from TRBV7-9 and TRBJ2-1; 8 nucleotides agree with TRBD2. The trim removed 0 bases at V and 4 bases at J, leaving 2 bases unmatched. The germline V gene encodes CDR1 SEHNR and CDR2 FQNEAQ (reference sequence). CDR3 length: 15 residues. The CDR3 loop reads CASSLASGMYNEQFF. CDR3 bases: TGTGCCAGCAGCTTAGCTAGCGGGATGTACAATGAGCAGTTCTTC. Looking up the rest from reference TRBV7-9 and TRBJ2-1 gives the full variable domain: DTGVSQNPRHKITKRGQNVTFRCDPISEHNRLYWYRQTLGQGPEFLTYFQNEAQLEKSRLLSDRFSAERPKGSFSTLEIQRTEQGDSAMYLCASSLASGMYNEQFFGPGTRLTVL.